This TCR beta chain was identified in a study of cytomegalovirus exposure and HLA in healthy donors. CDR1 is SGHRS, CDR2 YFSETQ, per germline. V lost 6 bases to trimming and J lost 0 bases, with 10 bases between them. The CDR3 is made up of 14 amino acids. PCR primers comprised 60 Vbeta and 13 Jbeta primers. Libraries were prepared by immunoSEQ multiplex PCR; TCRdb keeps only in-frame clonotypes and omits some of them. This table holds about 140,000 clones, more than 70% found once. J is TRBJ1-3 and V is TRBV5-1; D is unresolved. Sequenced input: PBMCs. The TCR originated in a man aged 40-55 years in good health and CMV-seronegative. The CDR3 coding sequence is TGCGCCAGCACACCGGGTGGCTCTGGAAACACCATATATTTT. It is translated as CASTPGGSGNTIYF.